The 14 T cell receptor beta chains presented below share a single source sample, sequenced in a study of CD8+CD57+ T cells in acquired aplastic anemia (dated by TCRdb to 2016 to 2018). The run used an Illumina HiSeq 2000. TCR beta VDJ combination and CDR3 sequence profiling used genomic DNA as the template. Clones were called with MiXCR by TCRdb after fastp trimmed the public reads at Q25, and only in-frame beta chains were retained. Each CDR3 protein gets just one entry, which takes the most common genes and DNA from the rows behind it. Across this sample there are about 170,000 distinct CDR3 sequences, with just under 45% seen only once. 1.1% of the sample belongs to the ten largest clones. The sequencing input was sorted CD4+, CD8+, or CD8+CD57+ T cells (not recorded which) from PBMCs. The receptors were sampled from a human donor in good health.

The V call is TRBV24-1, the J call TRBJ1-2; 7 nucleotides match TRBD1. The germline V gene has CDR1 KGHDR and CDR2 SFDVKD. Trimming cost V 6 bases and J 5 bases; bases outside gene matches: 5. The length of the CDR3 is 13 residues. The CDR3 here is CATSSQGGYGYTF. For the CDR3, the DNA is TGTGCCACCAGTTCCCAGGGGGGATATGGCTACACCTTC.

This clonotype was counted many times. The genes are TRBV4-1 and TRBJ2-7; D gene ambiguous. The V end was cut by 2 bases, the J end by 1 base, with 9 bases between. The CDR3 is made up of 14 amino acids. The germline CDR1 and CDR2 sequences are MGHRA and YSYEKL. The CDR3, as DNA: TGCGCCAGCAGCCAACCAGGAATTTCCTACGAGCAGTACTTC. Translating it yields CASSQPGISYEQYF.

Many counts were recorded for this clonotype. The chain is built from TRBV6-5 and TRBJ2-3, with no clear D. CDR3 length: 15 amino acids. CDR1 is MNHEY, CDR2 SVGAGI, per germline. V dropped 3 bases and J dropped 0 bases, with 10 bases sitting between them. CDR3 loop: CASSYSSPSTDTQYF. CDR3 bases: TGTGCCAGCAGTTATTCGTCTCCTAGCACAGATACGCAGTATTTT.

A note on this clonotype: An end of the junction does not agree with germline; a read error may underlie this. V is TRBV7-8 and J is TRBJ1-1, with D tentatively TRBD1 (6 bases). CDR1 and CDR2 (germline): SGHVS, FQNEAQ. CDR3 length equals 14 residues. DNA for the CDR3: TGTGCCAGCACCTTAGCGGGGGCGCACACTGAAGCTTTCTTT. It codes for CASTLAGAHTEAFF.

This clonotype was seen repeatedly, ten times or more. The rearrangement uses TRBV20-1 and TRBJ1-2, with D possibly TRBD1 on 6 matching bases. The CDR3 is made up of 11 amino acids. Germline CDR1 is DFQATT and CDR2 is SNEGSKA (reference sequence). With 5 bases removed from V and 4 bases from J, the gap between germline ends came to 8 bases. CDR3 sequence (DNA): TGCAGTGCTTCAGGGGCCTATGGCTACACCTTC. The encoded protein is CSASGAYGYTF.

The chain has TRBV7-3 and TRBJ2-1; no firm D call. CDR1 SGHTA and CDR2 FQGTGA come from the germline V gene. CDR3 size: 15 residues. The V and J ends lost 8 bases and 5 bases respectively, with 19 bases between them. CDR3 protein: CASGGGSPSHNEQFF. The CDR3 bases are TGTGCCAGCGGTGGTGGCAGCCCTTCCCACAATGAGCAGTTCTTC.

This chain links TRBV24-1 with TRBJ1-2; D perhaps matches TRBD1 (6 bases). The germline V gene encodes CDR1 KGHDR and CDR2 SFDVKD. Trimming shortened V by 2 bases and J by 7 bases, and 10 bases separated the two germline ends. CDR3 length equals 13 residues. CDR3 sequence (DNA): TGTGCCACCAGTGATTCGAGGGGGTTTGGCTACACCTTC. It translates to CATSDSRGFGYTF.

This clonotype turned up a few times. The rearrangement uses TRBV7-3 and TRBJ2-3; the D gene is possibly TRBD1 (6 bases). CDR1 is SGHTA and CDR2 is FQGTGA in the germline V gene. The CDR3 runs to 12 residues. The V gene lost 5 bases and the J gene lost 6 bases, with 9 bases spanning the gap. DNA of the CDR3: TGTGCCAGCAGCCATGGGGGCGATACGCAGTATTTT. Protein product: CASSHGGDTQYF. The variable domain in full, completed from reference TRBV7-3 and TRBJ2-3, reads GAGVSQTPSNKVTEKGKYVELRCDPISGHTALYWYRQSLGQGPEFLIYFQGTGAADDSGLPNDRFFAVRPEGSVSTLKIQRTERGDSAVYLCASSHGGDTQYFGPGTRLTVL.

V and J are TRBV9 and TRBJ2-1, with D unresolved. CDR1 is SGDLS and CDR2 is YYNGEE in the germline V gene. CDR3 size: 13 residues. Trimming left V 3 bases short and J 10 bases short, with 14 bases between. CDR3 sequence reads: CASSELKPEEQFF. The CDR3 DNA sequence: TGTGCCAGCAGCGAACTAAAGCCAGAGGAGCAGTTCTTC.

This clonotype is a singleton in its sample. An end of the junction does not agree with germline; a read error may underlie this. The chain has TRBV6-5 and TRBJ1-4, with no clear D. The CDR3 extends over 15 amino acids. Germline CDR1 MNHEY, CDR2 SVGAGI. CDR3 in DNA: TGTGCCAGCAGTTACTCGAGAATACTCCGGGAAAAACTGTCTTTT. Its protein is CASSYSRILREKLSF.

V is TRBV18 and J is TRBJ2-2, with no clear D. V shed 3 bases and J shed 2 bases, with 10 bases lying between them. The CDR3 runs to 15 residues. Germline V gene sequence: CDR1 KGHSH, CDR2 LQKENI. The CDR3 spells CASSPWTDNTGELFF. In DNA form, the CDR3 reads TGTGCCAGCTCACCGTGGACGGATAACACCGGGGAGCTGTTTTTT.

The chain carries TRBV5-4 and TRBJ2-7, with 11 bases matching TRBD1. Germline values: CDR1 SGHNT, CDR2 YYREEE (reference sequence). The CDR3 is 15 amino acids. V trimming: 4 bases; J trimming: 3 bases; junction bases outside the gene matches: 6. The CDR3 region has the DNA TGTGCCAGCAGCAATCGGGACAGGGGGTTCTACGAGCAGTACTTC. This gives the protein CASSNRDRGFYEQYF.

This chain links TRBV10-3 with TRBJ2-1; weak D call: TRBD2 (5 bases). Germline V gene lookup returns CDR1 ENHRY and CDR2 SYGVKD. The CDR3 length is 13 residues. Trimming left V 2 bases short and J 12 bases short, with 14 bases between. This CDR3 is CAISEPSGSRQFF. As DNA, the CDR3 is TGTGCCATCAGTGAGCCGTCGGGGTCAAGGCAGTTCTTC.

This clonotype was counted at least ten times. The rearrangement joins TRBV19 to TRBJ2-3; D ambiguous. The ends were cut back, 6 bases at V and 2 bases at J, with 9 bases in the middle. CDR1 LNHDA and CDR2 SQIVND come from the germline V gene (reference sequence). The CDR3 totals 13 residues. CDR3 DNA sequence: TGTGCCAGTAGCTACACCTTCACAGATACGCAGTATTTT. It yields the protein CASSYTFTDTQYF.